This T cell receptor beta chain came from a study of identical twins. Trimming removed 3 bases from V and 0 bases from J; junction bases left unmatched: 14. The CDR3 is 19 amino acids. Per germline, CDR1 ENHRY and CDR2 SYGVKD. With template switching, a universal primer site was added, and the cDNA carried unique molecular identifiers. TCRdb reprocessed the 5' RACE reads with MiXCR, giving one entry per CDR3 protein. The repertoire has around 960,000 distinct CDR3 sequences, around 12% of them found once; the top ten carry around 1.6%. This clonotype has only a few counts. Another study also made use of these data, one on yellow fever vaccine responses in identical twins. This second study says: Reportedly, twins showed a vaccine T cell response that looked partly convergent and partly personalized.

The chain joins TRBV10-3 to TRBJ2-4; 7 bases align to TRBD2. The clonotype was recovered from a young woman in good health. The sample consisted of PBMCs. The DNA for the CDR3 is TGTGCCATCAGTGATAATCGGGGCCTAGCGGACGGAGCCAAAAACATTCAGTACTTC. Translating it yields CAISDNRGLADGAKNIQYF.